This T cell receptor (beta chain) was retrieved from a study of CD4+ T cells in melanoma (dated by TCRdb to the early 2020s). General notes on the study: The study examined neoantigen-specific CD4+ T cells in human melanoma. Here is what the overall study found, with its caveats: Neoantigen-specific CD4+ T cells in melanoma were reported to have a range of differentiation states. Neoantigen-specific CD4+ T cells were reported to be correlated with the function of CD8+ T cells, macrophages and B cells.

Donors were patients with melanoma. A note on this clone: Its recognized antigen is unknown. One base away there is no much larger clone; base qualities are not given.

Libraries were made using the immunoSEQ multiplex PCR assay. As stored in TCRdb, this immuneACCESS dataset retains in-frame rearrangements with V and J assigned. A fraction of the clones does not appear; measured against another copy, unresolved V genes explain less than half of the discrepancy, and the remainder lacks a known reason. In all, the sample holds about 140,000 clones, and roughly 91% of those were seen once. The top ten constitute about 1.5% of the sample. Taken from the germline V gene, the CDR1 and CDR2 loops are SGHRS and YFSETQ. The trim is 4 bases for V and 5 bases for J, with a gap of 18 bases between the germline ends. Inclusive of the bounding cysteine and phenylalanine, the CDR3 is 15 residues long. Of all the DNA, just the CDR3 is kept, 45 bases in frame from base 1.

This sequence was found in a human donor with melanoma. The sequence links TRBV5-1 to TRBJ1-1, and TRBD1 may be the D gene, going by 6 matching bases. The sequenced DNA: TGCGCCAGCAGCCCGGAAGGGGGGCTGTGGACTGAAGCTTTCTTT. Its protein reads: CASSPEGGLWTEAFF. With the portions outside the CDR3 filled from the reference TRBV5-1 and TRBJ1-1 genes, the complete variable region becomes KAGVTQTPRYLIKTRGQQVTLSCSPISGHRSVSWYQQTPGQGLQFLFEYFSETQRNKGNFPGRFSGRQFSNSRSEMNVSTLELGDSALYLCASSPEGGLWTEAFFGQGTRLTVV.